This is a list of T cell receptor beta chains from one sample in a study of fetal regulatory T cell absence and autoimmunity. Sequencing used immunoSEQ multiplex PCR; TCRdb keeps in-frame clones, though not all of them. This sample carries around 100,000 clones, more than 70% of them seen once, and the ten largest clones take just under 2%. What was sequenced was pancreas tissue. These receptors were obtained from a male donor with IPEX syndrome. CDR3s include the opening cysteine and the closing phenylalanine or tryptophan. D genes are given only for firm matches. Rows may omit the clone size; those that give it use once, few, many or a size class.

D gene: NA
clone size: NA
J gene: TRBJ2-3
V gene: TRBV6-1
CDR3 protein: CASGQERTDTQYF
CDR3 DNA: TGTGCCAGCGGGCAGGAACGCACAGATACGCAGTATTTT

D gene: NA
clone size: once
J gene: TRBJ2-5
V gene: TRBV18
CDR3 protein: CASSPGLQETQYF
CDR3 DNA: TGTGCCAGCTCACCAGGCCTTCAAGAGACCCAGTACTTC

D gene: NA
clone size: NA
J gene: TRBJ2-3
V gene: TRBV19
CDR3 protein: CASSIDVTDTQYF
CDR3 DNA: TGTGCCAGTAGTATAGACGTGACAGATACGCAGTATTTT

D gene: NA
clone size: few
J gene: TRBJ2-7
V gene: TRBV2
CDR3 protein: CASRKGLTSTYEQYF
CDR3 DNA: TGTGCCAGCAGAAAAGGACTAACTTCCACCTACGAGCAGTACTTC

D gene: NA
clone size: NA
J gene: TRBJ1-2
V gene: TRBV11-1
CDR3 protein: CASNKISPMGKSPFGYTF
CDR3 DNA: TGTGCCAGCAACAAAATCTCTCCAATGGGAAAAAGTCCCTTTGGCTACACCTTC

D gene: TRBD2
clone size: many
J gene: TRBJ2-1
V gene: TRBV10-1
CDR3 protein: CANPGLAGGGEQFF
CDR3 DNA: TGCGCCAACCCGGGACTAGCGGGAGGGGGTGAGCAGTTCTTC

D gene: NA
clone size: NA
J gene: TRBJ2-7
V gene: TRBV18
CDR3 protein: CASSRNRAYEQYF
CDR3 DNA: TGTGCCAGCTCACGGAACAGAGCCTACGAGCAGTACTTC

D gene: NA
clone size: NA
J gene: TRBJ1-5
V gene: TRBV9
CDR3 protein: CASSSGPTYQPQHF
CDR3 DNA: TGTGCCAGCAGCTCCGGGCCTACTTATCAGCCCCAGCATTTT

D gene: NA
clone size: few
J gene: TRBJ1-1
V gene: TRBV11-2
CDR3 protein: CASSYGGGMNTEAFF
CDR3 DNA: TGTGCCAGCAGCTACGGGGGCGGCATGAACACTGAAGCTTTCTTT

D gene: TRBD2
clone size: NA
J gene: TRBJ2-1
V gene: TRBV19
CDR3 protein: CASSGTSGRAVNEQFF
CDR3 DNA: TGTGCCAGTAGTGGGACTAGCGGGAGGGCCGTCAATGAGCAGTTCTTC

D gene: NA
clone size: NA
J gene: TRBJ1-2
V gene: TRBV2
CDR3 protein: CASSFYRASYTF
CDR3 DNA: TGTGCCAGCAGTTTCTACAGGGCTAGCTACACCTTC

D gene: NA
clone size: NA
J gene: TRBJ2-5
V gene: TRBV5-5
CDR3 protein: CASSFGPVRETQYF
CDR3 DNA: TGTGCCAGCAGCTTTGGACCGGTTAGGGAGACCCAGTACTTC

D gene: NA
clone size: NA
J gene: TRBJ2-5
V gene: TRBV27
CDR3 protein: CASSLRGVMETQYF
CDR3 DNA: TGTGCCAGCAGTTTAAGAGGGGTAATGGAGACCCAGTACTTC

D gene: TRBD2
clone size: NA
J gene: TRBJ2-7
V gene: TRBV5-1
CDR3 protein: CASSFNGLAYEQYF
CDR3 DNA: TGCGCCAGCAGCTTTAACGGACTAGCCTACGAGCAGTACTTC

D gene: TRBD2
clone size: NA
J gene: TRBJ2-1
V gene: TRBV5-1
CDR3 protein: CASRVAGGVNEQFF
CDR3 DNA: TGCGCCAGCAGAGTAGCGGGAGGGGTAAATGAGCAGTTCTTC

D gene: NA
clone size: NA
J gene: TRBJ1-1
V gene: TRBV11-3
CDR3 protein: CASSRGGDTEAFF
CDR3 DNA: TGTGCCAGCAGCCGAGGAGGGGACACTGAAGCTTTCTTT

D gene: TRBD1
clone size: NA
J gene: TRBJ2-3
V gene: TRBV9
CDR3 protein: CASSAGQGRSDTQYF
CDR3 DNA: TGTGCCAGCAGCGCTGGACAGGGGAGGTCAGATACGCAGTATTTT

D gene: NA
clone size: NA
J gene: TRBJ1-1
V gene: TRBV4-1
CDR3 protein: CASSPPGGDTEAFF
CDR3 DNA: TGCGCCAGCAGCCCCCCTGGAGGGGACACTGAAGCTTTCTTT

D gene: NA
clone size: NA
J gene: TRBJ2-1
V gene: TRBV20-1
CDR3 protein: CSARRLEQFF
CDR3 DNA: TGCAGTGCTAGACGACTGGAGCAGTTCTTC

D gene: NA
clone size: NA
J gene: TRBJ2-7
V gene: TRBV6-1
CDR3 protein: CASSETSYHEQYF
CDR3 DNA: TGTGCCAGCAGTGAAACTAGCTACCACGAGCAGTACTTC

D gene: NA
clone size: NA
J gene: TRBJ2-7
V gene: TRBV11-2
CDR3 protein: CASRGPGIDEQYF
CDR3 DNA: TGTGCCAGCAGGGGCCCAGGTATTGACGAGCAGTACTTC

D gene: TRBD2
clone size: NA
J gene: TRBJ2-3
V gene: TRBV2
CDR3 protein: CASRTSGGPDTQYF
CDR3 DNA: TGTGCCAGCAGGACTAGCGGGGGGCCAGATACGCAGTATTTT

D gene: TRBD1
clone size: NA
J gene: TRBJ1-2
V gene: TRBV9
CDR3 protein: CASSVGQGGGYTF
CDR3 DNA: TGTGCCAGCAGCGTCGGACAGGGGGGAGGCTACACCTTC

D gene: NA
clone size: NA
J gene: TRBJ2-1
V gene: TRBV5-6
CDR3 protein: CASSLDPLTEPNEQFF
CDR3 DNA: TGTGCCAGCAGCTTGGACCCTTTGACCGAACCCAATGAGCAGTTCTTC

D gene: TRBD2
clone size: once
J gene: TRBJ2-1
V gene: TRBV5-8
CDR3 protein: CASSLLAEKYNEQFF
CDR3 DNA: TGTGCCAGCAGTCTTCTAGCGGAAAAATACAATGAGCAGTTCTTC

D gene: TRBD2
clone size: NA
J gene: TRBJ2-5
V gene: TRBV5-3
CDR3 protein: CARSPRGGREETQYF
CDR3 DNA: TGTGCCAGAAGCCCGCGGGGGGGCCGAGAAGAGACCCAGTACTTC

D gene: NA
clone size: NA
J gene: TRBJ2-2
V gene: TRBV18
CDR3 protein: CASSPAGGANTGELFF
CDR3 DNA: TGTGCCAGCTCTCCCGCAGGCGGGGCGAACACCGGGGAGCTGTTTTTT

D gene: TRBD1
clone size: NA
J gene: TRBJ1-5
V gene: TRBV5-4
CDR3 protein: CASSDRVNQPQHF
CDR3 DNA: TGTGCCAGCTCGGACAGGGTCAATCAGCCCCAGCATTTT

D gene: TRBD1
clone size: NA
J gene: TRBJ2-4
V gene: TRBV4-3
CDR3 protein: CASSQELGGVKNIQYF
CDR3 DNA: TGCGCCAGCAGCCAAGAATTAGGGGGCGTCAAAAACATTCAGTACTTC